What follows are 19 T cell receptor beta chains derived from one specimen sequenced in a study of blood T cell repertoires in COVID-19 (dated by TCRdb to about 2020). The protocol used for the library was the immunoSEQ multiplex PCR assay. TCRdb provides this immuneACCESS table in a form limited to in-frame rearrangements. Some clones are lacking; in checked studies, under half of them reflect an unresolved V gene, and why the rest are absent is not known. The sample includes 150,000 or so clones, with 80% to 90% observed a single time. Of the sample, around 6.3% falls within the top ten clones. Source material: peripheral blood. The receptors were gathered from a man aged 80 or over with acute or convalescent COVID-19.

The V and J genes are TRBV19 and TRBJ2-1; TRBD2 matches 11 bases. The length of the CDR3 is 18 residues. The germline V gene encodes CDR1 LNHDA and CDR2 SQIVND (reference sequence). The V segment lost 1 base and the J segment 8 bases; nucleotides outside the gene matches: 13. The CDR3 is CASSIAAPTGTSGYEQFF. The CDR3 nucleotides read TGTGCCAGTAGTATAGCTGCCCCCACCGGGACTAGCGGATATGAGCAGTTCTTC.

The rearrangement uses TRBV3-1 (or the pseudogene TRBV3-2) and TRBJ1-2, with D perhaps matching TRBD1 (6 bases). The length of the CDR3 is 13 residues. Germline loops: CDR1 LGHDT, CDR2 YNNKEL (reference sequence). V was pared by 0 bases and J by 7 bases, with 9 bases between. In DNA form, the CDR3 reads TGTGCCAGCAGCCAAGATGGGGGGGCTGGCTACACCTTC. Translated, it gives CASSQDGGAGYTF.

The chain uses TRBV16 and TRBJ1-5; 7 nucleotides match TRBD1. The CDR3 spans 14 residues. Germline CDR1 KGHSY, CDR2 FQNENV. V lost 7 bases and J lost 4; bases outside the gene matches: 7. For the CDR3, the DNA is TGTGCCAGCACCCCGGGCAGGGGGAATCAGCCCCAGCATTTT. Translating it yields CASTPGRGNQPQHF.

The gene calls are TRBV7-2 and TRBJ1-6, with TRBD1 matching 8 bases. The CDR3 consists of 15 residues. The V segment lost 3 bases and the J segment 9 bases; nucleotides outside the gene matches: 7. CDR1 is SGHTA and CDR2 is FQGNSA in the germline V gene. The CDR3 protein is CASSLGPGGISPLHF. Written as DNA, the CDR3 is TGTGCCAGCAGCTTGGGGCCAGGGGGCATTTCACCCCTCCACTTT.

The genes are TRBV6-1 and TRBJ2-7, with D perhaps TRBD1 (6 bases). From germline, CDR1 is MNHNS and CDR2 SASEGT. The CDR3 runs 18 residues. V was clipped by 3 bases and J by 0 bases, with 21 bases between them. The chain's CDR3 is CASSEAAHRQGSSYEQYF. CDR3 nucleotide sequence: TGTGCCAGCAGTGAGGCGGCGCACCGTCAGGGGTCCTCCTACGAGCAGTACTTC.

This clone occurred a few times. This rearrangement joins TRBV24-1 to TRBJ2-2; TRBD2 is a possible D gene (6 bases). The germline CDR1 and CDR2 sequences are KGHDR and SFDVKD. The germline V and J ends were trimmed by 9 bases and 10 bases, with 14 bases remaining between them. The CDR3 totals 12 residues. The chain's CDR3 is CATSGGVSELFF. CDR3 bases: TGTGCCACCTCCGGAGGGGTATCGGAGCTGTTTTTT.

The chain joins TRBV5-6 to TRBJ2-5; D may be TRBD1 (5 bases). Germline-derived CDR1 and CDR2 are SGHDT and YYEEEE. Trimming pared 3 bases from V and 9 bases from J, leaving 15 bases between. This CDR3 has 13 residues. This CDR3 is CASSSRQLSAQYF. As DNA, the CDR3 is TGTGCCAGCAGCTCGCGACAGCTCTCGGCCCAGTACTTC.

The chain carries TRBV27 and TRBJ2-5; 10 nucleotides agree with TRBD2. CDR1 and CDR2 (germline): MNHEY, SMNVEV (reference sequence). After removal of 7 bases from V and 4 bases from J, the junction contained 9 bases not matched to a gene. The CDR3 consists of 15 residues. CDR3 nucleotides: TGTGCCAGCACCCTCTGGAGCGGGGGGGCAGAGACCCAGTACTTC. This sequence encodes CASTLWSGGAETQYF.

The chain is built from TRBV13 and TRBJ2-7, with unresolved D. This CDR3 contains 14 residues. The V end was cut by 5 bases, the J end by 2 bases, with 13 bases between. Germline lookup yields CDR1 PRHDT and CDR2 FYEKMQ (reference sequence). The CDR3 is CASSRTDKPYEQYF. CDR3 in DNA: TGTGCCAGCAGCCGAACCGACAAACCCTACGAGCAGTACTTC.

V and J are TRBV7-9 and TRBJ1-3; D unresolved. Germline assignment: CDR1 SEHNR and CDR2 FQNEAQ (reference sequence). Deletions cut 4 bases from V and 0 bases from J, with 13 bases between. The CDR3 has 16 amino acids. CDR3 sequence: CASSSMRPSSGNTIYF. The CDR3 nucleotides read TGTGCCAGCAGCTCCATGCGCCCGAGCTCTGGAAACACCATATATTTT.

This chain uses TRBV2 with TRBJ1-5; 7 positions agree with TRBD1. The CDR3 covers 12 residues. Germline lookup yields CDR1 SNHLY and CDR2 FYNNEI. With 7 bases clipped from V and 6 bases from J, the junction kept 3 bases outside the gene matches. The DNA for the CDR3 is TGTGCCAGCATGACAGGGACTCAGCCCCAGCATTTT. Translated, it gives CASMTGTQPQHF.

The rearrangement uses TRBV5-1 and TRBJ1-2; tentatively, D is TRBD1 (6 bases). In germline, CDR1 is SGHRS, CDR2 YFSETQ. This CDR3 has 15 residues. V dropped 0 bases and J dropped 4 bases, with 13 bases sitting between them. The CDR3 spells CASSLDAGALYGYTF. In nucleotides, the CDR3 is TGCGCCAGCAGCTTGGACGCAGGGGCCCTCTATGGCTACACCTTC.

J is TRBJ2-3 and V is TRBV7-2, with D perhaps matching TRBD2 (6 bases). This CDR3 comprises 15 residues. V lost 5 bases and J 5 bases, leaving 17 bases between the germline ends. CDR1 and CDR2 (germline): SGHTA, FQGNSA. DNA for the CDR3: TGTGCCAGCAGCCCTCGGAGGGCCGCGGTAGATACGCAGTATTTT. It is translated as CASSPRRAAVDTQYF.

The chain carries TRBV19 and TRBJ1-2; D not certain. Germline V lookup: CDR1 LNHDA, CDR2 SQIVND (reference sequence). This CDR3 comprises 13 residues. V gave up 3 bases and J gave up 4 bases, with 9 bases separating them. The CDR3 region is CASSIRDTYGYTF. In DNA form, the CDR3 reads TGTGCCAGTAGTATCCGGGATACCTATGGCTACACCTTC. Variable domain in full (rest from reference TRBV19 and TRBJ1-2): DGGITQSPKYLFRKEGQNVTLSCEQNLNHDAMYWYRQDPGQGLRLIYYSQIVNDFQKGDIAEGYSVSREKKESFPLTVTSAQKNPTAFYLCASSIRDTYGYTFGSGTRLTVV.

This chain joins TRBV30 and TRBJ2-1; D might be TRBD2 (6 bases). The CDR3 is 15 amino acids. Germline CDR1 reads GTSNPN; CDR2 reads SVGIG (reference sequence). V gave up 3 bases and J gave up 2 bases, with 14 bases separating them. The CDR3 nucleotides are TGTGCCTGGAGCTCCGGGACTCTACCCTACAATGAGCAGTTCTTC. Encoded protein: CAWSSGTLPYNEQFF.

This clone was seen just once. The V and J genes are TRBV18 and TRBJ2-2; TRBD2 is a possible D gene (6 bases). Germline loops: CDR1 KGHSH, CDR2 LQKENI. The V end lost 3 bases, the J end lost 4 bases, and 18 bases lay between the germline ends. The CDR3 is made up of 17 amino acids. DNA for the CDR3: TGTGCCAGCTCACCCTGGGGACTCTTGGGTTCCACCGGGGAGCTGTTTTTT. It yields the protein CASSPWGLLGSTGELFF.

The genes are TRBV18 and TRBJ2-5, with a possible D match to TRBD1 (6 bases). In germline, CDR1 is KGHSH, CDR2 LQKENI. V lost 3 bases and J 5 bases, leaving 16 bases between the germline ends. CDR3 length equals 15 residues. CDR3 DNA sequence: TGTGCCAGCTCACCGTTGCAGGGGCTCGGGGAGACCCAGTACTTC. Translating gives CASSPLQGLGETQYF.

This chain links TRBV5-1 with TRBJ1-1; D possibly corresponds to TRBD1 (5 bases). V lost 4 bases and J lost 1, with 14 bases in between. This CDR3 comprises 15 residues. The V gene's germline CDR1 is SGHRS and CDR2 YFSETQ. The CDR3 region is CASSTQGPPNTEAFF. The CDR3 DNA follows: TGCGCCAGCAGCACCCAGGGTCCTCCGAACACTGAAGCTTTCTTT.

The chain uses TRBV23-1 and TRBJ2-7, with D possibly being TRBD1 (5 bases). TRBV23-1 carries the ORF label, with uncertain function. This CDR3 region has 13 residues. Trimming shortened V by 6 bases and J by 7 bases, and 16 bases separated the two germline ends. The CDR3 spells CASRQGQGSEQYF. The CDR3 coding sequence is TGCGCCAGCAGACAAGGGCAGGGAAGTGAGCAGTACTTC.